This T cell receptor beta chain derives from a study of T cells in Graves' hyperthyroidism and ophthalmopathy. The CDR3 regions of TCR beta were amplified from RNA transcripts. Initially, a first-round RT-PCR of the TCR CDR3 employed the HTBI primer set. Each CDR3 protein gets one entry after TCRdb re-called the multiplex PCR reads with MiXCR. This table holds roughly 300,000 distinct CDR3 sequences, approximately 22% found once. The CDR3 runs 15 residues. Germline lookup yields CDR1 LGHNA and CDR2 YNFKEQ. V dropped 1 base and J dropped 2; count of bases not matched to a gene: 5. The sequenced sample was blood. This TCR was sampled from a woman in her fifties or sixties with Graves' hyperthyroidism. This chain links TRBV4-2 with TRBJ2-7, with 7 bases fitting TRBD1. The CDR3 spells CASSQARTGAYEQYF. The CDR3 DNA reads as TGTGCCAGCAGCCAAGCCAGGACAGGAGCCTACGAGCAGTACTTC.